The clone carrying this TCR beta chain has just a few counts. Its specificity is unknown. Trimming stripped 3 bases from V and 5 bases from J, with 13 bases between. The CDR3 covers 14 residues. CDR1 SGHVS and CDR2 FNYEAQ come from the germline V gene. These data come from a study of T cells after yellow fever vaccination. Looking at the study overall: With SMART-Seq v4 Ultra Low Input, the fractions containing low cell numbers were prepared.

General observations from the study: Contaminating bulk clonotypes could be abundant in FACS-sorted repertoires. The booster saw the reappearance of most primary-vaccination clones (roughly 96% CD4, about 85% CD8). A weaker secondary response peaked on day 5, the primary on day 15.

One entry per CDR3 protein results from TCRdb running MiXCR on the 5' RACE reads. The data contain approximately 300,000 distinct CDR3 sequences, around 7% of them singletons. Sample: PBMCs, taken about 49 days after the first yellow fever vaccination. The receptor's source is a man aged 18 to 30 who received the YFV17D yellow fever vaccine. The V call is TRBV7-6, the J call TRBJ1-1; maybe TRBD1 (6 bases). CDR3 in DNA: TGTGCCAGCAGCTTTACAGGGTTCACTACTGAAGCTTTCTTT. This sequence encodes CASSFTGFTTEAFF. The full variable domain, its missing parts supplied by reference TRBV7-6 and TRBJ1-1, is GAGVSQSPRYKVTKRGQDVALRCDPISGHVSLYWYRQALGQGPEFLTYFNYEAQQDKSGLPNDRFSAERPEGSISTLTIQRTEQRDSAMYRCASSFTGFTTEAFFGQGTRLTVV.